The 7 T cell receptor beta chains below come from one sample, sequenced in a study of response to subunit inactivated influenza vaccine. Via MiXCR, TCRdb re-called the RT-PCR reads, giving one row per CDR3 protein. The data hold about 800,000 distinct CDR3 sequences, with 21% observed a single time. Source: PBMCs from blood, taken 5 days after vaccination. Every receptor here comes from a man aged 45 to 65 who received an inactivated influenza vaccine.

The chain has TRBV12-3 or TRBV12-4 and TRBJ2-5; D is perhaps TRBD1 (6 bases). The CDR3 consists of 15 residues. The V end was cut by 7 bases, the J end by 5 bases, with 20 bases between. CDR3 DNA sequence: TGTGCCAGCACCAGAAGTGGGGGCCCCCGGGAGACCCAGTACTTC. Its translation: CASTRSGGPRETQYF.

The CDR3 loop reads CASSLVAGGGSGELFF. DNA for the CDR3: TGTGCCAGCAGCTTAGTGGCAGGGGGCGGGTCCGGGGAGCTGTTTTTT. This chain connects TRBV7-2 to TRBJ2-2; 8 positions agree with TRBD1. Germline CDR1 reads SGHTA; CDR2 reads FQGNSA. J gave up 6 bases and V 1 base, and 7 bases lay outside the gene matches. The CDR3 loop spans 16 amino acids.

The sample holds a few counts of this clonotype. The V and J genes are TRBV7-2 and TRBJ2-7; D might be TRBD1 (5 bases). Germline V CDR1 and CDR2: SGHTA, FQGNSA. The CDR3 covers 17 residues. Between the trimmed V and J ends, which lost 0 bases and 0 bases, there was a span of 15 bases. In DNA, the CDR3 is TGTGCCAGCAGCTTAGCGACAGTAGTAACCTACTCCTACGAGCAGTACTTC. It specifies CASSLATVVTYSYEQYF.

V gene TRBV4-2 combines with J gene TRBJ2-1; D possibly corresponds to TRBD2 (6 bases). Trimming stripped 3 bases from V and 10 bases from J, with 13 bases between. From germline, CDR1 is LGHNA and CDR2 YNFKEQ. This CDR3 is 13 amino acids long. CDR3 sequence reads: CASSQGREGEQFF. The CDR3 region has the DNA TGTGCCAGCAGCCAGGGGCGGGAAGGCGAGCAGTTCTTC.

The DNA for the CDR3 is TGTGCCAGCCCCAGGACTAGCGGGTCTAGCACAGATACGCAGTATTTT. Amino acid sequence: CASPRTSGSSTDTQYF. This chain uses TRBV7-9 with TRBJ2-3; 11 nucleotides align to TRBD2. With V trimmed by 8 bases and J by 0 bases, 7 bases remained unmatched. This CDR3 has 16 residues. The germline V gene encodes CDR1 SEHNR and CDR2 FQNEAQ (reference sequence).

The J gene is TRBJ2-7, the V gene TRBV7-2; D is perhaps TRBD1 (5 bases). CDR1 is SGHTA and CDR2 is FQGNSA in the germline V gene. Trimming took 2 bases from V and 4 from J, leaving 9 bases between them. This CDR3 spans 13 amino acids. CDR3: CASSLQGKYEQYF. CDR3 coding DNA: TGTGCCAGCAGCTTACAGGGAAAGTACGAGCAGTACTTC.

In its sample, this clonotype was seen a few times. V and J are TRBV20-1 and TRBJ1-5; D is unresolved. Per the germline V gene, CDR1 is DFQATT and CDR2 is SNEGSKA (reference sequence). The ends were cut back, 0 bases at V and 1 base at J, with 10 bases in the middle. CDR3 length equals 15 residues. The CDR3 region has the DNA TGCAGTGCTAGAGACCCAGGCGGGAGCAATCAGCCCCAGCATTTT. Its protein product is CSARDPGGSNQPQHF.